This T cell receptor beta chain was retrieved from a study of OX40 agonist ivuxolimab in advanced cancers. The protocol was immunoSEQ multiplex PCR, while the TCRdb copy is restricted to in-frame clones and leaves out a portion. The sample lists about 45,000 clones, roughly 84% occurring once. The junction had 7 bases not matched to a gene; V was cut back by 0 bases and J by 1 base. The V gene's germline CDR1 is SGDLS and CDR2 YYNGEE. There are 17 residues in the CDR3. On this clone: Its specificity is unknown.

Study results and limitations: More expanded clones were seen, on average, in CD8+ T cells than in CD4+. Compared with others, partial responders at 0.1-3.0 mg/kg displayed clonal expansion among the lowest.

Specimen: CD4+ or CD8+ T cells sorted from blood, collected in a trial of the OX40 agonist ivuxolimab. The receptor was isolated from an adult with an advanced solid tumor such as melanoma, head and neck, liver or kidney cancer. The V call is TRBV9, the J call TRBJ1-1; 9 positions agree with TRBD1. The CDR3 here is CASSVVRTGAQNTEAFF. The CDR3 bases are TGTGCCAGCAGCGTAGTCAGGACAGGGGCCCAGAACACTGAAGCTTTCTTT.